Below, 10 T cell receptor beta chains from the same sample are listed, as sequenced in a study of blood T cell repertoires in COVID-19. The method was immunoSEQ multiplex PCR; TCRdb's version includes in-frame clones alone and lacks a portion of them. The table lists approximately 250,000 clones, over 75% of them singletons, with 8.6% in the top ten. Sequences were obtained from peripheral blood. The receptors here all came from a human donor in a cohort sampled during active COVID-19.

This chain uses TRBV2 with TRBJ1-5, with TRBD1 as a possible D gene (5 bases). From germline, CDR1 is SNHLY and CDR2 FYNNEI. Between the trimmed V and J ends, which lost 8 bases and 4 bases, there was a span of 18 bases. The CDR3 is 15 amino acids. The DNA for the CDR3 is TGTGCCAGCGGGGGGGGACCGTCGTGGAATCAGCCCCAGCATTTT. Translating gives CASGGGPSWNQPQHF. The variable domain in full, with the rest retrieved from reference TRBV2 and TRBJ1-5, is EPEVTQTPSHQVTQMGQEVILRCVPISNHLYFYWYRQILGQKVEFLVSFYNNEISEKSEIFDDQFSVERPDGSNFTLKIRSTKLEDSAMYFCASGGGPSWNQPQHFGDGTRLSIL.

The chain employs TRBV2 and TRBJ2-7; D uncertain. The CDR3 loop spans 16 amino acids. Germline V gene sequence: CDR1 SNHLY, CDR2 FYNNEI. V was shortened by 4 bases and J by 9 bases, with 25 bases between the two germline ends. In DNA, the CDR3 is TGTGCCAGCAGTGGAGGTTTGACTGTCGCGCTTTCCGGGCAGTACTTC. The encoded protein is CASSGGLTVALSGQYF. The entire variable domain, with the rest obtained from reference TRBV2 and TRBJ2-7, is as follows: EPEVTQTPSHQVTQMGQEVILRCVPISNHLYFYWYRQILGQKVEFLVSFYNNEISEKSEIFDDQFSVERPDGSNFTLKIRSTKLEDSAMYFCASSGGLTVALSGQYFGPGTRLTVT.

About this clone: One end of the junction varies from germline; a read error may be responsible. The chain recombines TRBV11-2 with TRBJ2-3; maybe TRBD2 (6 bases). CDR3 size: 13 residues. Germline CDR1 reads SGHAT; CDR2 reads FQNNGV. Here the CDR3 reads CASSPLQRATESF. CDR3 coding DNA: TGTGCCAGCAGCCCCCTACAGCGGGCTACGGAGAGTTTT.

CDR3 DNA: TGTGCCAGCAGTCCTACGGGAGGAGGAGCCTACGAGCAGTACTTC. The encoded protein is CASSPTGGGAYEQYF. The chain employs TRBV9 and TRBJ2-7; 7 bases map to TRBD2. Trimming removed 5 bases from V and 2 bases from J; junction bases left unmatched: 10. CDR3 size: 15 residues. Germline lookup yields CDR1 SGDLS and CDR2 YYNGEE.

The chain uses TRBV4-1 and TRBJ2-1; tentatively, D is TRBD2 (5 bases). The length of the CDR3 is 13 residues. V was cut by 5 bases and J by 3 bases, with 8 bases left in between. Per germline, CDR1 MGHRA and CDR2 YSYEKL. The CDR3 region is CASSFGLYNEQFF. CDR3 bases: TGCGCCAGCAGCTTTGGACTCTACAATGAGCAGTTCTTC.

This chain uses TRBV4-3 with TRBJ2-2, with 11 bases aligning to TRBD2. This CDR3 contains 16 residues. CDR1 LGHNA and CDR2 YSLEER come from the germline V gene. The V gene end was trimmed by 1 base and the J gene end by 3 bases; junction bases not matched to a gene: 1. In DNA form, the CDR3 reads TGCGCCAGCAGCCAAGGGGGACTAGCGGACACCGGGGAGCTGTTTTTT. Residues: CASSQGGLADTGELFF.

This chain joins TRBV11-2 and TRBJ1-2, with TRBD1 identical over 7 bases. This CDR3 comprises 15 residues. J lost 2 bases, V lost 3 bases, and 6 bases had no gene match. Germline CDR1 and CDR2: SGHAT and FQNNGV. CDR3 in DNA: TGTGCCAGCAGCTTGGGACAGCCCGTGAACTATGGCTACACCTTC. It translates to CASSLGQPVNYGYTF.

The CDR3 DNA is TGTGCCAGCGAGACAGGCACAAACTATGGCTACACCTTC. It encodes CASETGTNYGYTF. The V gene is TRBV2, the J gene TRBJ1-2; possible D gene TRBD1, 6 bases. CDR1 is SNHLY and CDR2 is FYNNEI in the germline V gene. The CDR3 is 13 amino acids. V was clipped by 8 bases and J by 2 bases, with 12 bases between them.

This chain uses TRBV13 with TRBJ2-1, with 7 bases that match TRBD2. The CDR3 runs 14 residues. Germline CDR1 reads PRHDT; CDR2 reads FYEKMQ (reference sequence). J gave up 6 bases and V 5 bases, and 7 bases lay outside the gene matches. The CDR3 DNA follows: TGTGCCAGCAGCCTAAGACTAGCCGGCAATGAGCAGTTCTTC. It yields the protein CASSLRLAGNEQFF.

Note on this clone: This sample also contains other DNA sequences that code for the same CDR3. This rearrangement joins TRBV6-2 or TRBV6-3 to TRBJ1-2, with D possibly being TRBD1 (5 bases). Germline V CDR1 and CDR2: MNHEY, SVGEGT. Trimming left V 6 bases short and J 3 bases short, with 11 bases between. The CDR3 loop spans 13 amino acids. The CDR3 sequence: CASSPTGDYGYTF. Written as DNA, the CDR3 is TGTGCCAGCAGCCCTACAGGTGACTATGGCTACACCTTC.